This T cell receptor beta chain derives from a study of PD-1 blockade in classical Hodgkin lymphoma. Every patient relapsed after autologous stem cell transplantation, and brentuximab vedotin exposure varied. Profiling relied on immunoSEQ multiplex PCR, and the TCRdb table lists in-frame clones only, not all of them. The sample carries 15,000 to 20,000 clones, about four fifths recorded once. Worth noting for this clone: Its antigen is as yet unknown.

V gave up 6 bases and J gave up 0 bases, with 12 bases separating them. This CDR3 region has 15 residues. Looked up from germline, CDR1 is MNHEY and CDR2 is SMNVEV (reference sequence). Study-level results: Newly diagnosed patients and complete responders had comparable diversity at baseline. Newly diagnosed patients were reported to start with lower TCR diversity than healthy donors. When nivolumab was started under 1 year after ASCT, patients were excluded.

The sequence came from a human donor with classical Hodgkin lymphoma. The chain joins TRBV27 to TRBJ1-3; D possibly corresponds to TRBD1 (5 bases). The source was peripheral blood mononuclear cells (PBMCs), collected before the second cycle of nivolumab. The CDR3 DNA follows: TGTGCCAGCAGCGAGGGGCGCCACTCTGGAAACACCATATATTTT. It yields the protein CASSEGRHSGNTIYF.